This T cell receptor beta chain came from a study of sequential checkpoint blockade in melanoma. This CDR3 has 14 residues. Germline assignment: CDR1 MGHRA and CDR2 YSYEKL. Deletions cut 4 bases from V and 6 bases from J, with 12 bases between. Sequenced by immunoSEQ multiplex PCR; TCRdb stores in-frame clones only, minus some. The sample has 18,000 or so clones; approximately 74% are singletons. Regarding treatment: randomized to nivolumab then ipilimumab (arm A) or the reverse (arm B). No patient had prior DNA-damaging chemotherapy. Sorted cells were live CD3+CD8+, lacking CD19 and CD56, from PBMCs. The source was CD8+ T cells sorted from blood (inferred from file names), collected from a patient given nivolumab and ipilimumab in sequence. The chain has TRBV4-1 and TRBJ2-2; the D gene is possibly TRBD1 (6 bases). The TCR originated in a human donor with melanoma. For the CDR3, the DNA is TGCGCCAGCAGCCCAGGGGTCGATTCCGGGGAGCTGTTTTTT. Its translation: CASSPGVDSGELFF.